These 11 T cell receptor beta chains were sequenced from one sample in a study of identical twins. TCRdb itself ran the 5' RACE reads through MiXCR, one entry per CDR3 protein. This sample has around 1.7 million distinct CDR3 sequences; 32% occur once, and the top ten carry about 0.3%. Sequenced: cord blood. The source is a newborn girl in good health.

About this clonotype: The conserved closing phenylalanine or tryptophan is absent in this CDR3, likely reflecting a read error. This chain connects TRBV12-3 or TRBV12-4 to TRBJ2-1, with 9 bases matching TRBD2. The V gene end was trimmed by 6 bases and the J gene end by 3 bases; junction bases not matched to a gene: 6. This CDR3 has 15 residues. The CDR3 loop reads CASSLAGGGYNEQFL. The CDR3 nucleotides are TGTGCCAGCAGCCTTGCGGGGGGGGGCTACAATGAGCAGTTCTTA.

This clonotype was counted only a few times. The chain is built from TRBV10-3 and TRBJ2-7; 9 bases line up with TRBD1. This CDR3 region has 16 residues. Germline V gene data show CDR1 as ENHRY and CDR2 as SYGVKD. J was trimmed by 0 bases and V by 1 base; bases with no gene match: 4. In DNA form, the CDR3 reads TGTGCCATCAGTGAGTATGGGACAGGGAGCTCCTACGAGCAGTACTTC. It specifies CAISEYGTGSSYEQYF.

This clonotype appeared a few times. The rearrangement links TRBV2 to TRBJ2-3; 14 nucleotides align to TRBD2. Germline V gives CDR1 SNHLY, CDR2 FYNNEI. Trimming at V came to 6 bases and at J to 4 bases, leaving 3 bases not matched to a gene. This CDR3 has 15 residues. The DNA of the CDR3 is TGTGCCAGCAGAGGGACTAGCGGGGGATCAGATACGCAGTATTTT. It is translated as CASRGTSGGSDTQYF.

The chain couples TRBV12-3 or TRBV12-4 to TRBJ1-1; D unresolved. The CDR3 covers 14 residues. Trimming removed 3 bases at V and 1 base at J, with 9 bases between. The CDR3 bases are TGTGCCAGCAGTTTCGGGAAAACGAACACTGAAGCTTTCTTT. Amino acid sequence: CASSFGKTNTEAFF.

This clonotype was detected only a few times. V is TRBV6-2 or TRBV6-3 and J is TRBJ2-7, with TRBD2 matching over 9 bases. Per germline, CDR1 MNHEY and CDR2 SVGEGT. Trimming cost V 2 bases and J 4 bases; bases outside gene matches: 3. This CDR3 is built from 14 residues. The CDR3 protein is CASSYIAGVYEQYF. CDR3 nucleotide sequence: TGTGCCAGCAGTTACATAGCGGGAGTTTACGAGCAGTACTTC.

CDR3 protein: CASREGNNSPLHF. The CDR3 nucleotides are TGTGCCAGCAGGGAAGGAAATAATTCACCCCTCCACTTT. The chain links TRBV28 to TRBJ1-6; no definite D call. The germline V and J ends were trimmed by 6 bases and 5 bases, with 8 bases remaining between them. The CDR3 totals 13 residues. Germline assignment: CDR1 MDHEN and CDR2 SYDVKM.

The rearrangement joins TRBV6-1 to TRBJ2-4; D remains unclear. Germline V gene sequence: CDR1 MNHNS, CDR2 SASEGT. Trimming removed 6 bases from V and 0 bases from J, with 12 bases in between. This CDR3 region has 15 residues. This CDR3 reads CASRTRPLAKNIQYF. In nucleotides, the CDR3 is TGTGCCAGCAGGACGAGGCCCCTAGCCAAAAACATTCAGTACTTC.

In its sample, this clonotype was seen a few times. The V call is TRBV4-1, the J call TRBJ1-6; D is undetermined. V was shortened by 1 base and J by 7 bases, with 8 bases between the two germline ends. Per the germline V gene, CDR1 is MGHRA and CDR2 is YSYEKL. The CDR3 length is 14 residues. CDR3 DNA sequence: TGCGCCAGCAGCCAAGGCCGGGAGAATTCACCCCTCCACTTT. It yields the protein CASSQGRENSPLHF.

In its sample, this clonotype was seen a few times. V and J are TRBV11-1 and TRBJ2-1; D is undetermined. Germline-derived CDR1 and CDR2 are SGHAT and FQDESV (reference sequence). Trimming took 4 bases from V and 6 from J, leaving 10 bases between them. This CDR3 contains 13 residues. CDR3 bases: TGTGCCAGCAGCTCATACCTCGGCAATGAGCAGTTCTTC. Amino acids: CASSSYLGNEQFF.

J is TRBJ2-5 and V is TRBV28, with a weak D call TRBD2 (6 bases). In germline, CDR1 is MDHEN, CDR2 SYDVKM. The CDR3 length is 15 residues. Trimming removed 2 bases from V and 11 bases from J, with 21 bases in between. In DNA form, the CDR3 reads TGTGCCAGCAGTTTACTCCCCAGGACTACCAATGAGCAGTACTTC. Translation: CASSLLPRTTNEQYF.

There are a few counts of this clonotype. The CDR3 DNA is TGCAGCGTCAACGGAGGGGAGGGGTCCTACGAGCAGTACTTC. Encoded protein: CSVNGGEGSYEQYF. The rearrangement uses TRBV29-1 and TRBJ2-7, with TRBD2 matching over 7 bases. V lost 6 bases to trimming and J lost 1 base; unmatched junction nucleotides: 9. CDR3 size: 14 residues. Germline V gene lookup returns CDR1 SQVTM and CDR2 ANQGSEA.